This T cell receptor (beta chain) came from a study of T cells in Graves' hyperthyroidism and ophthalmopathy. The CDR3 has 13 residues. CDR1 and CDR2 from the germline V gene are DFQATT and SNEGSKA (reference sequence). Trimming stripped 7 bases from V and 1 base from J, with 13 bases between. What was amplified from RNA transcripts were TCR beta CDR3 regions. Carried out on the TCR CDR3, a first-round RT-PCR used the HTBI primer set. TCRdb redid the calling of the multiplex PCR reads with MiXCR, one entry per CDR3 protein. The sample includes 530,000 or so distinct CDR3 sequences, around 46% seen only once; the top ten take around 8%. Patients were aged 18 to 65, had disease duration under 2 months, and had newly diagnosed hyperthyroidism. Broader study findings: From stable hyperthyroidism, ophthalmopathy was separated by a 13 V-J model. Most thyroid clonotypes that were expanded above 0.001 also turned up in blood. A median about 7 months before onset, the model predicted ophthalmopathy.

This clonotype was detected many times. What it binds is unknown. J is TRBJ1-1 and V is TRBV20-1; no firm D call. This clonotype originated in a woman aged 18-35 years with Graves' hyperthyroidism. The sequencing input was peripheral blood or thyroid tissue (not recorded which). In nucleotides, the CDR3 is TGCAGTGGTGTTAGGGCACCGAACACTGAAGCTTTCTTT. Translated: CSGVRAPNTEAFF.